The present entry profiles one T cell receptor beta chain with its context. Profiled with immunoSEQ multiplex PCR; TCRdb holds only in-frame clones, not every one. This sample has around 120,000 clones, with around 90% found just once. This sample was included in a study of blood T cell repertoires in COVID-19. There are 15 residues in the CDR3. In germline, CDR1 is SNHLY, CDR2 FYNNEI. V was pared by 6 bases and J by 10 bases, with 9 bases of the junction left unmatched. Source material: peripheral blood. The chain has TRBV2 and TRBJ2-2, with TRBD2 identical over 12 bases. This TCR derives from a man between 50 and 59 years old with active COVID-19. CDR3 sequence reads: CASRPSGGGSEELFF. The CDR3 bases are TGTGCCAGCAGACCTAGCGGGGGGGGATCCGAGGAGCTGTTTTTT.